These 25 T cell receptor beta chains share one sample of origin, sequenced in a study of blood T cell repertoires in COVID-19. Profiled with immunoSEQ multiplex PCR; TCRdb holds only in-frame clones, not every one. The sample lists about 150,000 clones; 85% to 90% were seen once. Sequencing input: peripheral blood. These receptors were taken from a man at least 80 years old with acute or convalescent COVID-19.

The chain is built from TRBV11-1 and TRBJ1-2, with 7 bases identical to TRBD1. The germline V gene has CDR1 SGHAT and CDR2 FQDESV (reference sequence). CDR3 length: 12 amino acids. V was clipped by 6 bases and J by 8 bases; unmatched bases: 6. CDR3 sequence: CASRRDSEGYTF. CDR3 in DNA: TGTGCCAGCAGGCGGGACAGTGAAGGCTACACCTTC. Full variable domain (missing parts from reference TRBV11-1 and TRBJ1-2): EAEVAQSPRYKITEKSQAVAFWCDPISGHATLYWYRQILGQGPELLVQFQDESVVDDSQLPKDRFSAERLKGVDSTLKIQPAELGDSAMYLCASRRDSEGYTFGSGTRLTVV.

This clone was observed a few times. The chain uses TRBV10-3 and TRBJ1-5; D might be TRBD1 (5 bases). Per the germline V gene, CDR1 is ENHRY and CDR2 is SYGVKD. This CDR3 has 14 residues. Deletions cut 6 bases from V and 0 bases from J, with 9 bases between. Written as DNA, the CDR3 is TGTGCCATCAGCGAACAGGTTAGCAATCAGCCCCAGCATTTT. The encoded protein is CAISEQVSNQPQHF.

V is TRBV7-4 and J is TRBJ2-1; 11 bases line up with TRBD2. This CDR3 spans 20 amino acids. Per the germline V gene, CDR1 is SGHVT and CDR2 is SQSDAQ. V shed 2 bases, J shed 7 bases, and the junction held 19 bases outside the gene matches. CDR3 coding DNA: TGTGCCAGCAGCTTACGGAGAATGTACGATAGCGGGAGGGCCGGGAATGAGCAGTTCTTC. Residues: CASSLRRMYDSGRAGNEQFF.

This chain joins TRBV18 and TRBJ2-2, with 9 positions matching TRBD2. CDR1 is KGHSH, CDR2 LQKENI, per germline. Germline trimming cut 4 bases from V and 0 bases from J; bases unmatched to any gene: 3. The CDR3 sequence is 16 residues long. The CDR3: CASSRLAVANTGELFF. The CDR3 bases are TGTGCCAGCTCACGACTAGCGGTAGCGAACACCGGGGAGCTGTTTTTT.

The CDR3 sequence: CASSPLAGDVRELFF. Written as DNA, the CDR3 is TGTGCCAGCAGCCCCTTAGCGGGAGACGTTAGGGAGCTGTTTTTT. This chain uses TRBV7-9 with TRBJ2-2, with 9 bases lining up with TRBD2. V gave up 5 bases and J gave up 9 bases; unmatched junction bases: 10. The length of the CDR3 is 15 residues. Germline lookup yields CDR1 SEHNR and CDR2 FQNEAQ (reference sequence).

The chain recombines TRBV30 with TRBJ1-6; the match to TRBD1 covers 10 bases. This CDR3 is built from 14 residues. Germline CDR1 reads GTSNPN; CDR2 reads SVGIG (reference sequence). The junction had 5 bases not matched to a gene; V was cut back by 3 bases and J by 9 bases. CDR3 sequence (DNA): TGTGCCTGGAGGGGACAGGGGAACGCTTCACCCCTCCACTTT. Protein sequence: CAWRGQGNASPLHF.

The gene calls are TRBV5-1 and TRBJ1-3; the match to TRBD1 covers 9 bases. The CDR3 spans 16 residues. The V segment lost 4 bases and the J segment 1 base; nucleotides outside the gene matches: 6. Germline assignment: CDR1 SGHRS and CDR2 YFSETQ. For the CDR3, the DNA is TGCGCCAGCAGCAAAACCGGGACAGGGTCTGGAAACACCATATATTTT. Encoded protein: CASSKTGTGSGNTIYF.

The V and J genes are TRBV27 and TRBJ2-1, with 8 bases identical to TRBD1. The CDR3 contains 15 residues. After removal of 5 bases from V and 2 bases from J, the junction contained 5 bases not matched to a gene. Per the germline V gene, CDR1 is MNHEY and CDR2 is SMNVEV (reference sequence). CDR3 protein: CASSPDREAYNEQFF. The CDR3 nucleotides are TGTGCCAGCAGTCCGGACAGGGAGGCCTACAATGAGCAGTTCTTC.

This sequence joins TRBV27 and TRBJ1-5; D is perhaps TRBD1 (5 bases). The CDR3 sequence is 13 residues long. Germline V CDR1 and CDR2: MNHEY, SMNVEV (reference sequence). V was shortened by 2 bases and J by 6 bases, with 8 bases between the two germline ends. The CDR3 reads CASSLGAIQPQHF. The CDR3 DNA is TGTGCCAGCAGTTTAGGGGCGATTCAGCCCCAGCATTTT.

This rearrangement joins TRBV14 to TRBJ1-2; D is ambiguous. The CDR3 covers 15 residues. Germline CDR1 is SGHDN and CDR2 is FVKESK. Trimming shortened V by 1 base and J by 5 bases, and 14 bases separated the two germline ends. CDR3 region: CASSQGLQYGYGYTF. The CDR3 region has the DNA TGTGCCAGCAGCCAAGGCCTACAGTATGGGTATGGCTACACCTTC.

The rearrangement uses TRBV9 and TRBJ2-1, with 12 bases lining up with TRBD1. The CDR3 runs to 15 residues. Germline trimming cut 3 bases from V and 6 bases from J; bases unmatched to any gene: 4. Germline CDR1 reads SGDLS; CDR2 reads YYNGEE. The CDR3 spells CASSAGQGAFNEQFF. The DNA for the CDR3 is TGTGCCAGCAGCGCGGGACAGGGGGCTTTCAATGAGCAGTTCTTC.

V gene TRBV20-1 combines with J gene TRBJ1-2; D ambiguous. The CDR3 is 11 residues long. The V end lost 6 bases, the J end lost 4 bases, and 9 bases lay between the germline ends. CDR1 and CDR2 (germline): DFQATT, SNEGSKA (reference sequence). The CDR3 loop is CSAANSYGYTF. As DNA, the CDR3 is TGCAGTGCGGCCAACAGCTATGGCTACACCTTC.

This rearrangement joins TRBV5-5 to TRBJ2-5, with D possibly matching TRBD1 (7 bases). CDR1 is SGHKS, CDR2 YYEKEE, per germline (reference sequence). Trimming shortened V by 6 bases and J by 2 bases, and 20 bases separated the two germline ends. The CDR3 contains 16 residues. The CDR3 nucleotides read TGTGCCAGCACTCGAGGGGGGACAGCCCTACAAGAGACCCAGTACTTC. Its translation is CASTRGGTALQETQYF.

The chain joins TRBV5-1 to TRBJ2-1, with TRBD1 matching over 9 bases. The CDR3 extends over 13 amino acids. V was clipped by 8 bases and J by 8 bases; unmatched bases: 8. CDR1 and CDR2 (germline): SGHRS, YFSETQ. The CDR3 bases are TGCGCCAGTACCGGGACAGGGCGGGATGAGCAGTTCTTC. This sequence encodes CASTGTGRDEQFF.

The chain couples TRBV4-1 to TRBJ1-2; no firm D call. Trimming took 0 bases from V and 4 from J, leaving 12 bases between them. The CDR3 runs to 15 residues. Germline CDR1 and CDR2: MGHRA and YSYEKL. The CDR3 DNA reads TGCGCCAGCAGCCAAGACAAACAAGCGAGCTATGGCTACACCTTC. Its protein is CASSQDKQASYGYTF.

A few counts support this clone. The V call is TRBV2, the J call TRBJ2-1; 7 positions match TRBD2. The CDR3 consists of 16 residues. Germline V CDR1 and CDR2: SNHLY, FYNNEI. Trimming removed 2 bases from V and 9 bases from J; junction bases left unmatched: 13. CDR3 region: CASSEFRSGRFGEQFF. DNA for the CDR3: TGTGCCAGCAGTGAATTTCGGTCCGGGAGGTTTGGTGAGCAGTTCTTC.

V usage is TRBV25-1 and J usage is TRBJ2-1; 7 bases map to TRBD1. CDR3 length: 15 residues. V gave up 8 bases and J gave up 10 bases; unmatched junction bases: 17. Germline CDR1 reads MGHDK; CDR2 reads SYGVNS. In nucleotides, the CDR3 is TGTGCCAGCGCCGAGTCCCTTAACAGGGGTGGGGAGCAGTTCTTC. This gives the protein CASAESLNRGGEQFF.

This chain links TRBV9 with TRBJ2-7, with D possibly TRBD1 on 5 matching bases. Germline loops: CDR1 SGDLS, CDR2 YYNGEE. The CDR3 loop spans 13 amino acids. Trimming removed 4 bases at V and 0 bases at J, with 8 bases between. The CDR3 is CASSPQGSYEQYF. In DNA form, the CDR3 reads TGTGCCAGCAGCCCCCAGGGCTCCTACGAGCAGTACTTC.

The chain uses TRBV24-1 and TRBJ2-1; a weak D match, TRBD2 (7 bases). V was clipped by 8 bases and J by 4 bases, with 17 bases between them. This CDR3 has 15 amino acids. In germline, CDR1 is KGHDR, CDR2 SFDVKD. CDR3 sequence reads: CATTGGPGAYNEQFF. DNA of the CDR3: TGTGCCACCACGGGGGGCCCGGGGGCATACAATGAGCAGTTCTTC.

The chain is built from TRBV19 and TRBJ1-2, with 8 bases identical to TRBD1. The CDR3 has 15 residues. V was clipped by 6 bases and J by 2 bases; unmatched bases: 8. Germline CDR1 reads LNHDA; CDR2 reads SQIVND (reference sequence). This CDR3 is CASRRTGFGNYGYTF. The CDR3 bases are TGTGCCAGTAGAAGGACAGGGTTCGGAAACTATGGCTACACCTTC.

This clone was found once. V gene TRBV19 combines with J gene TRBJ1-1; D is unresolved. The germline CDR1 and CDR2 sequences are LNHDA and SQIVND (reference sequence). The CDR3 runs to 13 residues. Deletions cut 6 bases from V and 5 bases from J, with 13 bases between. CDR3 residues: CASSWAGNTEAFF. The CDR3 DNA follows: TGTGCCAGTAGCTGGGCGGGAAATACTGAAGCTTTCTTT.

This chain joins TRBV7-9 and TRBJ2-1, with a tentative D call TRBD2 (5 bases). This CDR3 contains 14 residues. The V end was cut by 0 bases, the J end by 13 bases, with 16 bases between. CDR1 SEHNR and CDR2 FQNEAQ come from the germline V gene (reference sequence). The CDR3, as DNA: TGTGCCAGCAGCTTAGCGGGAGTAAAGCGGAATCAGTTCTTC. The encoded protein is CASSLAGVKRNQFF.

The chain employs TRBV19 and TRBJ2-1; weak D call: TRBD2 (7 bases). In germline, CDR1 is LNHDA, CDR2 SQIVND (reference sequence). The V end was cut by 7 bases, the J end by 3 bases, with 13 bases between. This CDR3 region has 14 residues. Written as DNA, the CDR3 is TGTGCCAGTAAAGAGGGGGGGATCTACAATGAGCAGTTCTTC. Translation gives CASKEGGIYNEQFF.

The chain links TRBV3-1 (or the pseudogene TRBV3-2) to TRBJ2-1, with unresolved D. The CDR3 has 15 residues. From germline, CDR1 is LGHDT and CDR2 YNNKEL (reference sequence). V lost 2 bases and J 7 bases, leaving 15 bases between the germline ends. The CDR3 sequence is CASSQPSTPTNEQFF. The CDR3 DNA reads TGTGCCAGCAGCCAACCCTCGACACCGACAAATGAGCAGTTCTTC.

The chain couples TRBV5-4 to TRBJ1-2, with D unresolved. Trimming took 5 bases from V and 4 from J, leaving 12 bases between them. This CDR3 is 13 amino acids long. The germline CDR1 and CDR2 sequences are SGHNT and YYREEE (reference sequence). The chain's CDR3 is CASSFTETYGYTF. CDR3 DNA: TGTGCCAGCAGTTTTACAGAGACCTATGGCTACACCTTC.